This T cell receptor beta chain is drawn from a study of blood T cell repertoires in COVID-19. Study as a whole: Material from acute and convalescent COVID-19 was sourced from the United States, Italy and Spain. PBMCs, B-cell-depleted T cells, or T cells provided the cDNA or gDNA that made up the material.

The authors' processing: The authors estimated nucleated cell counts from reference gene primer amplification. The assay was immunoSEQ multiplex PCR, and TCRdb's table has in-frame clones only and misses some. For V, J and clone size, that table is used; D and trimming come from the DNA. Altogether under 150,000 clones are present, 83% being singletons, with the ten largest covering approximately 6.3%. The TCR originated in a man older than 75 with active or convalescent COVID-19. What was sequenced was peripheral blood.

CDR3 sequence (DNA): TGTGCCTGGGGCCGGGAAAATAATGAAAAACTGTTTTTT. This sequence encodes CAWGRENNEKLFF. The chain recombines TRBV30 with TRBJ1-4; D unclear. CDR1 and CDR2 from the germline V gene are GTSNPN and SVGIG (reference sequence). CDR3 length equals 13 residues. Trimming stripped 5 bases from V and 4 bases from J, with 11 bases between.